This T cell receptor beta chain comes out of a study of blood T cell repertoires in COVID-19. Looking at the study overall: From T cells, B-cell-depleted T cells, or PBMCs came the material, which was cDNA or gDNA.

Germline V gene lookup returns CDR1 SNHLY and CDR2 FYNNEI. The CDR3 runs to 17 residues. After removal of 5 bases from V and 5 bases from J, the junction contained 15 bases not matched to a gene. Clones were read by immunoSEQ multiplex PCR, and TCRdb kept only the in-frame ones, dropping some. The sample holds 150,000 to 200,000 clones, approximately 86% seen once. The receptor was isolated from a man between 45 and 60 years old with active or convalescent COVID-19. This chain uses TRBV2 with TRBJ1-2, with 9 bases lining up with TRBD1. Sequenced material: peripheral blood. The CDR3 reads CASSSRTGVVLWYGYTF. CDR3 nucleotides: TGTGCCAGCAGTTCACGGACAGGGGTGGTCTTGTGGTATGGCTACACCTTC.